This T cell receptor beta chain came from a study of blood T cell repertoires in COVID-19. Study background: Whether acute or convalescent, the COVID-19 samples came from the United States, Italy and Spain. The cDNA or gDNA used as material had been derived from T cells, B-cell-depleted T cells, or PBMCs.

The trim removed 4 bases at V and 7 bases at J, leaving 16 bases unmatched. CDR3 length: 17 amino acids. Germline V CDR1 and CDR2: SGHKS, YYEKEE (reference sequence). Under the authors' procedure: Amplification of reference gene primers provided the estimated nucleated cell counts. The protocol was immunoSEQ multiplex PCR, while the TCRdb copy is restricted to in-frame clones and leaves out a portion. That table supplies the V and J calls and clone size; D and trimming were determined from the DNA. The table includes a few hundred thousand clones, 86% detected once. The chain links TRBV5-5 to TRBJ2-1; 8 bases match TRBD2. Sequenced input: peripheral blood. This TCR was recovered from a man aged 60 to 75 with acute or convalescent COVID-19. CDR3: CASSARDLRGGRNEQFF. The CDR3 nucleotides are TGTGCCAGCAGCGCCCGCGACTTGCGCGGGGGGAGGAATGAGCAGTTCTTC.